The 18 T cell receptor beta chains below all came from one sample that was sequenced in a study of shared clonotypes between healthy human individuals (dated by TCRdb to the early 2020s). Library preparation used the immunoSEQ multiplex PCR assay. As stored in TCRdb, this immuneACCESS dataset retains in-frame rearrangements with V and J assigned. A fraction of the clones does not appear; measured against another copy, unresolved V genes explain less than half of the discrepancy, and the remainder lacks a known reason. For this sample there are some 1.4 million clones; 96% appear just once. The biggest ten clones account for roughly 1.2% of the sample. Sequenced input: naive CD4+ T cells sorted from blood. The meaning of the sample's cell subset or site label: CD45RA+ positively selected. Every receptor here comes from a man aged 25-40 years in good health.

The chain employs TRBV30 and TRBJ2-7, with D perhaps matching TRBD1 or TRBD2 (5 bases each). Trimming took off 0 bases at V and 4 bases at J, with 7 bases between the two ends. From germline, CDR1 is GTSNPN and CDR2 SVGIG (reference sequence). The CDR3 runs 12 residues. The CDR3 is CAWSVGEYEQYF. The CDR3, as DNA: TGTGCCTGGAGTGTAGGGGAGTACGAGCAGTACTTC.

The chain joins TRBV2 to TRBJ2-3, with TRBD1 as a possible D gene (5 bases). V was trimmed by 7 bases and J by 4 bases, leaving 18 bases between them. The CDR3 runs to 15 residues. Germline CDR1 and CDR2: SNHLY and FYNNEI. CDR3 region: CASIRQRISPDTQYF. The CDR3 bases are TGTGCCAGCATCCGACAGAGAATAAGTCCAGATACGCAGTATTTT.

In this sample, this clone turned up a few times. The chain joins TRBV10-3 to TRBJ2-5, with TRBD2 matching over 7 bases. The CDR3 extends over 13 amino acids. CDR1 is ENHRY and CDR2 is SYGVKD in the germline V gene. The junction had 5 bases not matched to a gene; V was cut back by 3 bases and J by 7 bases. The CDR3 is CAISESGGGTQYF. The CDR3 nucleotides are TGTGCCATCAGTGAATCGGGGGGAGGGACCCAGTACTTC.

The CDR3 coding sequence is TGTGCCAGTAGTAGGCTAGCAGACCAGTTCTTC. It yields the protein CASSRLADQFF. The rearrangement links TRBV19 to TRBJ2-1, with D perhaps TRBD2 (5 bases). Trimming removed 4 bases from V and 13 bases from J, with 11 bases in between. CDR1 LNHDA and CDR2 SQIVND come from the germline V gene (reference sequence). The CDR3 runs 11 residues.

CDR3 coding DNA: TGTGCCAGCTCACCAGGATTATCAGGGGCGGACAATGAGCAGTTCTTC. This sequence encodes CASSPGLSGADNEQFF. V gene TRBV18 combines with J gene TRBJ2-1; a weak D match, TRBD1 (6 bases). Trimming shortened V by 2 bases and J by 5 bases, and 16 bases separated the two germline ends. Germline assignment: CDR1 KGHSH and CDR2 LQKENI. The CDR3 is 16 amino acids.

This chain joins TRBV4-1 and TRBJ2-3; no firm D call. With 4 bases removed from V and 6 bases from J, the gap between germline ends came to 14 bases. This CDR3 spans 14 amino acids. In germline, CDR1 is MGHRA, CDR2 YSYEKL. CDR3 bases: TGCGCCAGCAGCCTACTCACCGCGTGGGATACGCAGTATTTT. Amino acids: CASSLLTAWDTQYF.

The CDR3 sequence is CASSLLTGPGNTIYF. In DNA form, the CDR3 reads TGTGCCAGCAGCTTACTGACAGGGCCTGGAAACACCATATATTTT. This rearrangement joins TRBV11-2 to TRBJ1-3, with 7 nucleotides matching TRBD1. J gave up 2 bases and V 2 bases, and 3 bases lay outside the gene matches. The CDR3 runs to 15 residues. Germline V gene sequence: CDR1 SGHAT, CDR2 FQNNGV.

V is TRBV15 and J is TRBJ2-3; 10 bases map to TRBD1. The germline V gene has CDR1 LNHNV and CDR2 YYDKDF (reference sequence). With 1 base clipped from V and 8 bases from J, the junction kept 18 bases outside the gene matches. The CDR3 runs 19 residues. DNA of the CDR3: TGTGCCACCAGCAGAGTCGGTTTCGAGACAGGGGGCTGGAAGGGTACGCAGTATTTT. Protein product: CATSRVGFETGGWKGTQYF.

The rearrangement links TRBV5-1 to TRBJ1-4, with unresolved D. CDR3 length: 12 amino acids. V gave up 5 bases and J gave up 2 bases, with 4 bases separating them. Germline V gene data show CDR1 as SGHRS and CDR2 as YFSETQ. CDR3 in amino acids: CASRGTNEKLFF. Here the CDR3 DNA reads TGCGCCAGCAGGGGTACTAATGAAAAACTGTTTTTT.

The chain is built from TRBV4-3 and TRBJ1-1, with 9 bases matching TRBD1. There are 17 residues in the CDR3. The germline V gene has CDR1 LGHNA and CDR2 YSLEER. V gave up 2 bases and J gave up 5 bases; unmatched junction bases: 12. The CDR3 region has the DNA TGCGCCAGCAGCCAACCTTTAACAGGGGGCTCATTAACTGAAGCTTTCTTT. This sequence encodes CASSQPLTGGSLTEAFF.

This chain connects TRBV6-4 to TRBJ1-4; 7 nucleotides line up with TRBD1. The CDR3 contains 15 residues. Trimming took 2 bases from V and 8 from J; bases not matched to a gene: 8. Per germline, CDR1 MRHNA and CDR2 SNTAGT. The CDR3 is CASSDDTGVDEKLFF. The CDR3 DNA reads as TGTGCCAGCAGTGACGATACAGGGGTTGACGAAAAACTGTTTTTT.

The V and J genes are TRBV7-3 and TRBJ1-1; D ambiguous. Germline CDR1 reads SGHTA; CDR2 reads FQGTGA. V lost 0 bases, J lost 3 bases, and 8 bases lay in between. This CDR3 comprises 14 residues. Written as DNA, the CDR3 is TGTGCCAGCAGCTTAACATTCGGAGACACTGAAGCTTTCTTT. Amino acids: CASSLTFGDTEAFF.

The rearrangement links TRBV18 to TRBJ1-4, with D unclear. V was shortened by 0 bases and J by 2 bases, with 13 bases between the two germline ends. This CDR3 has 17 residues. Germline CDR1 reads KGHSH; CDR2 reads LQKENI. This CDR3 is CASSPPSAAGTNEKLFF. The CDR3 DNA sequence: TGTGCCAGCTCACCACCGTCGGCGGCTGGGACTAATGAAAAACTGTTTTTT.

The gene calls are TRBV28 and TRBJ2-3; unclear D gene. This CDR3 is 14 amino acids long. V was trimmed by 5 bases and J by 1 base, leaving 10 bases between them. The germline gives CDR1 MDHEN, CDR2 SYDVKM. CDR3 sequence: CASSPQIGTDTQYF. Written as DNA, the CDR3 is TGTGCCAGCAGTCCCCAGATTGGCACAGATACGCAGTATTTT.

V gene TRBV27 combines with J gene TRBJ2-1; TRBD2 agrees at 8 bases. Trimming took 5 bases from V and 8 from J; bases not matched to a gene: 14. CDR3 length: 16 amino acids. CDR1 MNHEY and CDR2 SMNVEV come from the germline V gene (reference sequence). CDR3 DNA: TGTGCCAGCAGTCTCCACTCAGCGGGAGTTTTCGATGAGCAGTTCTTC. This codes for CASSLHSAGVFDEQFF.

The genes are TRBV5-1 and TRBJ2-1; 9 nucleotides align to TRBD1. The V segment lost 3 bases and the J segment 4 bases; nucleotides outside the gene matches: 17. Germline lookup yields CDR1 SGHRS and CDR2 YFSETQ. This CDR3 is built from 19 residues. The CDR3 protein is CASSYLHRPGQGNYNEQFF. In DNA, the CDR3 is TGCGCCAGCAGCTACCTACACCGGCCGGGACAGGGCAATTACAATGAGCAGTTCTTC.

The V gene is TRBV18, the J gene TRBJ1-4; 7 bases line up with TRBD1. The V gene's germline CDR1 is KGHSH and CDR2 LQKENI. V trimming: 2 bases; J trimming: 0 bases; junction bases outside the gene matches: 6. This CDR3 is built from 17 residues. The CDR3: CASSPKGQNPTNEKLFF. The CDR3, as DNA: TGTGCCAGCTCACCAAAGGGACAGAATCCAACTAATGAAAAACTGTTTTTT.

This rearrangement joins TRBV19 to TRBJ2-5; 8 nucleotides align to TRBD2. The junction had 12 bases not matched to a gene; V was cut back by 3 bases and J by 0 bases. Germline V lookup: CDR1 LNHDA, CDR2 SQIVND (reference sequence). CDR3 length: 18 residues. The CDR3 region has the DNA TGTGCCAGTAGTATCTTCCCAATAGCGGGACCACACCAAGAGACCCAGTACTTC. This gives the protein CASSIFPIAGPHQETQYF. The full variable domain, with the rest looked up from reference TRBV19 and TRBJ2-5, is DGGITQSPKYLFRKEGQNVTLSCEQNLNHDAMYWYRQDPGQGLRLIYYSQIVNDFQKGDIAEGYSVSREKKESFPLTVTSAQKNPTAFYLCASSIFPIAGPHQETQYFGPGTRLLVL.